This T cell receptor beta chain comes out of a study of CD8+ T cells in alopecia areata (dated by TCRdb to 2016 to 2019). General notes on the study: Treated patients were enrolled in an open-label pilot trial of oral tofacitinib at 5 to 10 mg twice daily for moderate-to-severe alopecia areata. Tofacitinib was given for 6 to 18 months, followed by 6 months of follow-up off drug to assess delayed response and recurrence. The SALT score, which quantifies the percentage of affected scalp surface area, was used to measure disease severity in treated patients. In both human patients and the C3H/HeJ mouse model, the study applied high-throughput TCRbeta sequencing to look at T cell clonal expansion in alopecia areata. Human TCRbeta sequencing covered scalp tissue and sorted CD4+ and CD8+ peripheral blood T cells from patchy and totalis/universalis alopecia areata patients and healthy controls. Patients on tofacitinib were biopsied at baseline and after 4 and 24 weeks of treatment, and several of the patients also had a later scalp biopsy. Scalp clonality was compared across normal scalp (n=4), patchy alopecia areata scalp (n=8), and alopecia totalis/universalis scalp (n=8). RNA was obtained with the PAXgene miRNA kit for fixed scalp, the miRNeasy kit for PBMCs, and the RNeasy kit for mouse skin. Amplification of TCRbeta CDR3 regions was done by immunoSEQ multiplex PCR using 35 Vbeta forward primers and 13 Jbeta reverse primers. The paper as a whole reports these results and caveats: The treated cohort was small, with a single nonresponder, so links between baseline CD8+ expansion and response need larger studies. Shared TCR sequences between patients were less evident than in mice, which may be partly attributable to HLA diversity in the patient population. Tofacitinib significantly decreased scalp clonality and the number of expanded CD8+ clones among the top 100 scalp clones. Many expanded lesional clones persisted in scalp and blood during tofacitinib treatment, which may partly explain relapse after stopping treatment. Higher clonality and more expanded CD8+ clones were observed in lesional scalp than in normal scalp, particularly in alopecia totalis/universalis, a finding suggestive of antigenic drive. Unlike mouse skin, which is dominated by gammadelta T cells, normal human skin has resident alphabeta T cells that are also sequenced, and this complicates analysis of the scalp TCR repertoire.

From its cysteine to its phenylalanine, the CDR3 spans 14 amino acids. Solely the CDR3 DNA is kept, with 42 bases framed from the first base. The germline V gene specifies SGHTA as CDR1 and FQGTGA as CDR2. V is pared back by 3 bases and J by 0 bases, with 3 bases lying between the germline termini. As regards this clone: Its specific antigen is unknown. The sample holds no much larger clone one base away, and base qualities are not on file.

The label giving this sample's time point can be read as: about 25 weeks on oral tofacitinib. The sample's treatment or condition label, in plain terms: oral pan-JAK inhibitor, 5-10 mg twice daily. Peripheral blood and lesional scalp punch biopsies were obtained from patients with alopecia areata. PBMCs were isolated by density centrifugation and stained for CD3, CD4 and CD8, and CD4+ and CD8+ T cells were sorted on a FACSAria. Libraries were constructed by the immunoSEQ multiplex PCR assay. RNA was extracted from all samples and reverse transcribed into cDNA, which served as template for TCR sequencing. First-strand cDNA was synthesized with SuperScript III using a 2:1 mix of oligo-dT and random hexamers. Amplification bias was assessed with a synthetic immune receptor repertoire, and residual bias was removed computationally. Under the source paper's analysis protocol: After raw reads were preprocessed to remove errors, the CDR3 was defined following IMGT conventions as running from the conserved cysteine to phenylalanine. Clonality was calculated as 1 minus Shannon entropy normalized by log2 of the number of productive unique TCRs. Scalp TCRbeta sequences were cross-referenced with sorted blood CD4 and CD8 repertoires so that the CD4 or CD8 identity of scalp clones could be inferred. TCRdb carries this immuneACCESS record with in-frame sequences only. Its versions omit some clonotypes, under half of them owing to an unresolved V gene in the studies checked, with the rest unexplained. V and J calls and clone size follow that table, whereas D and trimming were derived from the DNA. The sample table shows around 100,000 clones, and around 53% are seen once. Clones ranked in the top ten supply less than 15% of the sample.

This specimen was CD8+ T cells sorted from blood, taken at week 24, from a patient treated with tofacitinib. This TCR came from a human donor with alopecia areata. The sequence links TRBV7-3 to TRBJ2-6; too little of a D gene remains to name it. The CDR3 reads CASSFASGANVLTF. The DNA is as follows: TGTGCCAGCAGCTTCGCCTCTGGGGCCAACGTCCTGACTTTC.